The table lists the clone carrying this TCR beta chain with a count of one. Its antigen is currently unknown. The data originate from a study of shared clonotypes between healthy human individuals. In the naive CD8 group, cells lacked CD45RO and were positively selected for CCR7, so terminally differentiated effector memory CD45RA+ cells were left out. The CDR3 is made up of 16 amino acids. In germline, CDR1 is SNHLY, CDR2 FYNNEI. V gave up 3 bases and J gave up 0 bases, with 11 bases separating them. Libraries were prepared by immunoSEQ multiplex PCR; TCRdb keeps only in-frame clonotypes and omits some of them. The data contain 2 million to 2.5 million clones, approximately 94% of them seen just once; the ten biggest clones take up 1.5% to 2%. The study's findings and limits: The genetic and exposure-history diversity represented was limited by few donors. Naive subsets generally had larger estimated richness than memory subsets.

The chain uses TRBV2 and TRBJ1-4; possible D gene TRBD1, 6 bases. Sequenced material: naive CD8+ T cells from PBMCs. This clonotype was obtained from a man between 18 and 29 years old in good health. Some clones in this sample may be carry-over from other donors' samples. Here the CDR3 DNA reads TGTGCCAGCAGTGACCCCCGGACAGCAACTAATGAAAAACTGTTTTTT. It encodes CASSDPRTATNEKLFF.